This TCR beta chain is drawn from a study of T cells in localized non-small cell lung cancer. The study, taken as a whole, reports: Uninvolved neighboring lung showed the greatest T cell clonality, exceeding tumor. Among the top 100 tumor clones, a median approximately 62 appeared in adjacent lung.

This clone was seen a few times. Antigen: not known. J was trimmed by 2 bases and V by 2 bases; bases with no gene match: 6. Looked up from germline, CDR1 is LNHDA and CDR2 is SQIVND (reference sequence). The CDR3 consists of 15 residues. Clones were read by immunoSEQ multiplex PCR, and TCRdb kept only the in-frame ones, dropping some. The table shows some 11,000 clones, with 80% to 90% occurring only once. The sequence was collected from a male donor older than 55 with stage I lung adenocarcinoma. Sequencing was performed on peripheral blood, taken before any cancer treatment. V gene TRBV19 combines with J gene TRBJ2-7; 7 nucleotides line up with TRBD2. The CDR3 DNA is TGTGCCAGTAGTATATCGGCTAGCGGTCCCTACGAGCAGTACTTC. Protein sequence: CASSISASGPYEQYF. The variable domain in full, with the rest retrieved from reference TRBV19 and TRBJ2-7, is DGGITQSPKYLFRKEGQNVTLSCEQNLNHDAMYWYRQDPGQGLRLIYYSQIVNDFQKGDIAEGYSVSREKKESFPLTVTSAQKNPTAFYLCASSISASGPYEQYFGPGTRLTVT.